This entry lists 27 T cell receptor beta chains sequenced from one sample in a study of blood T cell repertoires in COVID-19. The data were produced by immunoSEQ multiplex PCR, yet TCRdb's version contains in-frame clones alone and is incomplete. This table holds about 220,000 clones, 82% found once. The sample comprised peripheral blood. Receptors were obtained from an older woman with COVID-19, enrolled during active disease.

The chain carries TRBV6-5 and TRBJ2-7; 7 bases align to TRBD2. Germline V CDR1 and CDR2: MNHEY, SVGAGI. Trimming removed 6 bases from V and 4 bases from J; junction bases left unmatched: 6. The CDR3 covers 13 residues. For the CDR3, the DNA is TGTGCCAGCAGCTCCGGGACTAAGTACGAGCAGTACTTC. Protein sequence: CASSSGTKYEQYF.

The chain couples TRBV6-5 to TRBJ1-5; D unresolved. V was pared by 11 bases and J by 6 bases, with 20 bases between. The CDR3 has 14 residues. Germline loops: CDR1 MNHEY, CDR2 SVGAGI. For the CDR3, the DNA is TGTGCCGGTTCTCGAGTGGGTGGAGGTCAGCCCCAGCATTTT. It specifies CAGSRVGGGQPQHF.

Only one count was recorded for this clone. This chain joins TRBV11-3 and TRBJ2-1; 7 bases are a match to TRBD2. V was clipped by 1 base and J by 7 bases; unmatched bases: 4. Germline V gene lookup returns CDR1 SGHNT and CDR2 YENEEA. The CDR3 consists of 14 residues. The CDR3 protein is CASSLGMGGNEQFF. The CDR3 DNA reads TGTGCCAGCAGCTTAGGAATGGGAGGGAATGAGCAGTTCTTC.

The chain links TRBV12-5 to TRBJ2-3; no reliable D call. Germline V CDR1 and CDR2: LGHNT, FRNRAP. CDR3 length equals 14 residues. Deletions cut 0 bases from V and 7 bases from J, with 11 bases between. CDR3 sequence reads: CASGLVPNEHTQYF. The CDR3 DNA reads TGTGCTAGTGGTTTGGTCCCTAACGAGCATACGCAGTATTTT.

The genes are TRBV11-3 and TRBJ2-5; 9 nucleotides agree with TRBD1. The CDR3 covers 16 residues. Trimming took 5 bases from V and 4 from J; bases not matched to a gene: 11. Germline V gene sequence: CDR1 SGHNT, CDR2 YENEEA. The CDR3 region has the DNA TGTGCCAGCAGCCCCACCTCCGGGACAGGGTTAGAGACCCAGTACTTC. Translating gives CASSPTSGTGLETQYF.

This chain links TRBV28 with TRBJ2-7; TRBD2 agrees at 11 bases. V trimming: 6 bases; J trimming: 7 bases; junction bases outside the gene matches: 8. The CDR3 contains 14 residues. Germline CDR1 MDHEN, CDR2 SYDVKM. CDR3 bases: TGTGCCAGCAGCGTAGCGGGAGGGCCGAAAGAGCAGTACTTC. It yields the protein CASSVAGGPKEQYF. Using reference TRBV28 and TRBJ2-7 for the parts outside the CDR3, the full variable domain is DVKVTQSSRYLVKRTGEKVFLECVQDMDHENMFWYRQDPGLGLRLIYFSYDVKMKEKGDIPEGYSVSREKKERFSLILESASTNQTSMYLCASSVAGGPKEQYFGPGTRLTVT.

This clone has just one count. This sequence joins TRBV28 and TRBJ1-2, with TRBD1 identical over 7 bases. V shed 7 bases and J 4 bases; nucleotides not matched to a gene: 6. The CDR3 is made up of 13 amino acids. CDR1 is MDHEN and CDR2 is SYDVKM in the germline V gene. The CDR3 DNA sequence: TGTGCCAGCACCAACAGGGGAGGCTATGGCTACACCTTC. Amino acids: CASTNRGGYGYTF.

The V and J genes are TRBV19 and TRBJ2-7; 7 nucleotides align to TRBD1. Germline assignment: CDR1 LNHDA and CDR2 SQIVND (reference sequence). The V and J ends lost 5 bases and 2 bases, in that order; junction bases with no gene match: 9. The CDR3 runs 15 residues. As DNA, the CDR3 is TGTGCCAGTAGTTTCTTTGGGACAGCCCCCTACGAGCAGTACTTC. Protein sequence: CASSFFGTAPYEQYF.

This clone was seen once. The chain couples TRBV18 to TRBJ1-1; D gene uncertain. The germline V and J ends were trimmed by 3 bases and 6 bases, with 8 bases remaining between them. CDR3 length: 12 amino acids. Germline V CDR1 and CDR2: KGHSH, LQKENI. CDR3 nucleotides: TGTGCCAGCTCACCTCGTGTATCTGAAGCTTTCTTT. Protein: CASSPRVSEAFF.

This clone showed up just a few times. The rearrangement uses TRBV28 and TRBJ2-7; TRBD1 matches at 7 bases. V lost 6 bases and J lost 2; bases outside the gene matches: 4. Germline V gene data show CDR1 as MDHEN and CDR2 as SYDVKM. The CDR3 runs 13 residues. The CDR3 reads CASRPGQTYEQYF. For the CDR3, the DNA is TGTGCCAGCAGACCGGGACAGACCTACGAGCAGTACTTC.

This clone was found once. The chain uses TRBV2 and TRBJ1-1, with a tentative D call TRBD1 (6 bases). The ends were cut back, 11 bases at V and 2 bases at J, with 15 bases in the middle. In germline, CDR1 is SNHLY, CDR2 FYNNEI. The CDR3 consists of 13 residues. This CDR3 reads CAGQYRENTEAFF. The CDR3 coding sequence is TGTGCCGGACAATACAGGGAAAACACTGAAGCTTTCTTT. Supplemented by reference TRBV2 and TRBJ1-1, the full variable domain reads EPEVTQTPSHQVTQMGQEVILRCVPISNHLYFYWYRQILGQKVEFLVSFYNNEISEKSEIFDDQFSVERPDGSNFTLKIRSTKLEDSAMYFCAGQYRENTEAFFGQGTRLTVV.

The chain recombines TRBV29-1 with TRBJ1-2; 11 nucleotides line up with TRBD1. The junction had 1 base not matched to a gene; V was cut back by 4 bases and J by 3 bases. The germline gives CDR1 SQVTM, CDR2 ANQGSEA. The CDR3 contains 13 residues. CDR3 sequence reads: CSVVGQGDYGYTF. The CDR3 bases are TGCAGCGTTGTGGGACAGGGGGACTATGGCTACACCTTC.

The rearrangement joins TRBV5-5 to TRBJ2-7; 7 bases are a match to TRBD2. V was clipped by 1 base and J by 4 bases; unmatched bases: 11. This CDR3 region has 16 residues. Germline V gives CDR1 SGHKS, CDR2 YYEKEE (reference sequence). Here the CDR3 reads CASSLRWSGTPYEQYF. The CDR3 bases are TGTGCCAGCAGCTTGAGATGGAGCGGGACCCCATACGAGCAGTACTTC. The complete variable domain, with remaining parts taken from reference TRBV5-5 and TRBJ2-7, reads DAGVTQSPTHLIKTRGQQVTLRCSPISGHKSVSWYQQVLGQGPQFIFQYYEKEERGRGNFPDRFSARQFPNYSSELNVNALLLGDSALYLCASSLRWSGTPYEQYFGPGTRLTVT.

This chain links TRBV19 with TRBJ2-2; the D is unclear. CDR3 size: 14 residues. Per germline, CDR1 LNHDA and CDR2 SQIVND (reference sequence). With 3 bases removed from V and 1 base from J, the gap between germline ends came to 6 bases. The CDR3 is CASSIGGNTGELFF. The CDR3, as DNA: TGTGCCAGTAGTATCGGCGGGAACACCGGGGAGCTGTTTTTT.

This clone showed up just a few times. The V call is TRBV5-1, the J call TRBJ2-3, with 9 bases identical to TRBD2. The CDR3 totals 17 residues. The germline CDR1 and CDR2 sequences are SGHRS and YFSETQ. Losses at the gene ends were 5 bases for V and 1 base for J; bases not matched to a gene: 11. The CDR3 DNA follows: TGCGCCAGCAGTGTAGCGGGAGTAGACCTTGGCACAGATACGCAGTATTTT. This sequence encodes CASSVAGVDLGTDTQYF.

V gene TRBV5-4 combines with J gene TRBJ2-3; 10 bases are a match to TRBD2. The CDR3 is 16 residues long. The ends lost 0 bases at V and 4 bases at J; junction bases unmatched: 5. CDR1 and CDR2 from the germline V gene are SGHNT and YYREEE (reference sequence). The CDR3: CASSLVASGRADTQYF. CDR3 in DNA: TGTGCCAGCAGCTTGGTGGCTAGCGGGAGAGCAGATACGCAGTATTTT. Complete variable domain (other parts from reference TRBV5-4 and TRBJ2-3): ETGVTQSPTHLIKTRGQQVTLRCSSQSGHNTVSWYQQALGQGPQFIFQYYREEENGRGNFPPRFSGLQFPNYSSELNVNALELDDSALYLCASSLVASGRADTQYFGPGTRLTVL.

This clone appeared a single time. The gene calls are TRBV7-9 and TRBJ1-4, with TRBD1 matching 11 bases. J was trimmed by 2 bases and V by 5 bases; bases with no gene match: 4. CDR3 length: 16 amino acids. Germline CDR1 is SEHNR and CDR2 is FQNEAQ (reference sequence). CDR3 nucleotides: TGTGCCAGCAGCCGCGGGACAGGGGGGACTAATGAAAAACTGTTTTTT. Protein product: CASSRGTGGTNEKLFF.

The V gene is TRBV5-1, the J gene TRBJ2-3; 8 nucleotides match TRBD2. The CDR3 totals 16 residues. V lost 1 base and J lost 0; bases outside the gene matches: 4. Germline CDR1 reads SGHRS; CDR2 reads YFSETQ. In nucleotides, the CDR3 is TGCGCCAGCAGCTTGATGGCTAGCGGGAGCACAGATACGCAGTATTTT. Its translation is CASSLMASGSTDTQYF.

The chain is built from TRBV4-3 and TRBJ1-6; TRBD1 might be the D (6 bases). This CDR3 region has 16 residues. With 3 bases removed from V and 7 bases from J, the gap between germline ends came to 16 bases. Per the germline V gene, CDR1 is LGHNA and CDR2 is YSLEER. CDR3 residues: CASSQDLARGNSPLHF. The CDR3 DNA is TGCGCCAGCAGCCAGGACCTGGCCAGGGGCAATTCACCCCTCCACTTT.

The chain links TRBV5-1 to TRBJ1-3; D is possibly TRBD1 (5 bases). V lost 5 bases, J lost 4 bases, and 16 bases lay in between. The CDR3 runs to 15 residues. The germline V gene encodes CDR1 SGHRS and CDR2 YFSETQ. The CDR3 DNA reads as TGCGCCAGCAGTCTGGAGGGGCAGGAGGGAAACACCATATATTTT. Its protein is CASSLEGQEGNTIYF.

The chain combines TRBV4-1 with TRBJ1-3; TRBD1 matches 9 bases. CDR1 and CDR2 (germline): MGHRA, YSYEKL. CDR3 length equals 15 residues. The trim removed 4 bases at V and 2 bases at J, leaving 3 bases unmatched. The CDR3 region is CASSLGQGTGNTIYF. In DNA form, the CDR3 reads TGCGCCAGCAGCCTTGGACAGGGGACTGGAAACACCATATATTTT.

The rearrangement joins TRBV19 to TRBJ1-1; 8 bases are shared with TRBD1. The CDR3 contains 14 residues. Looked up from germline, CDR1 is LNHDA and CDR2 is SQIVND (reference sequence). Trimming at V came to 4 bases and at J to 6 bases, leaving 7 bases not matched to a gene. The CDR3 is CASSTTGVVSEAFF. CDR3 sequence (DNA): TGTGCCAGTAGTACGACAGGGGTCGTCTCTGAAGCTTTCTTT.

The CDR3 sequence is CASRGQGSDTQYF. DNA of the CDR3: TGTGCCAGCAGGGGACAGGGTTCAGATACGCAGTATTTT. This chain uses TRBV28 with TRBJ2-3; the match to TRBD1 covers 9 bases. Germline CDR1 and CDR2: MDHEN and SYDVKM. The CDR3 has 13 residues. Trimming at V came to 6 bases and at J to 4 bases, leaving 2 bases not matched to a gene. Using reference TRBV28 and TRBJ2-3 for the parts outside the CDR3, the full variable domain is DVKVTQSSRYLVKRTGEKVFLECVQDMDHENMFWYRQDPGLGLRLIYFSYDVKMKEKGDIPEGYSVSREKKERFSLILESASTNQTSMYLCASRGQGSDTQYFGPGTRLTVL.

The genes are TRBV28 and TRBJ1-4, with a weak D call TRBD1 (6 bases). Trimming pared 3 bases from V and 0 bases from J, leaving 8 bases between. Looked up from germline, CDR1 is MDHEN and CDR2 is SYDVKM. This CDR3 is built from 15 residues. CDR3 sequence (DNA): TGTGCCAGCAGTTTCAGACAGGCAACTAATGAAAAACTGTTTTTT. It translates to CASSFRQATNEKLFF. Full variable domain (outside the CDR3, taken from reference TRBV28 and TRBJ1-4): DVKVTQSSRYLVKRTGEKVFLECVQDMDHENMFWYRQDPGLGLRLIYFSYDVKMKEKGDIPEGYSVSREKKERFSLILESASTNQTSMYLCASSFRQATNEKLFFGSGTQLSVL.

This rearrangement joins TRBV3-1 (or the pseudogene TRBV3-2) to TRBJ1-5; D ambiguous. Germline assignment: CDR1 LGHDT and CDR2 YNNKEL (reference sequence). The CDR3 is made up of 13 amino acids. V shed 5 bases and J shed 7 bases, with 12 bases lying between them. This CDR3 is CASSSWSGQPQHF. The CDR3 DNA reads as TGTGCCAGCAGCTCCTGGAGCGGACAGCCCCAGCATTTT.

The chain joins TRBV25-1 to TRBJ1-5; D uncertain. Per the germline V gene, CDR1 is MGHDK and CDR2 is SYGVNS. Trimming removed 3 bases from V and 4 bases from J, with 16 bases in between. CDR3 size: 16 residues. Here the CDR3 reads CASSDLSKTSNQPQHF. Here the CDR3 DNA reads TGTGCCAGCAGTGATCTCTCAAAAACTAGTAATCAGCCCCAGCATTTT.

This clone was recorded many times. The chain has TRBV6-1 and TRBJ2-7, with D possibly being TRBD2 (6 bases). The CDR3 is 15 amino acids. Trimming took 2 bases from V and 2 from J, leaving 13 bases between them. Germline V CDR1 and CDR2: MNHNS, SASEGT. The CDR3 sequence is CASSESGTQAYEQYF. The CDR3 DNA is TGTGCCAGCAGTGAATCCGGGACTCAAGCCTACGAGCAGTACTTC.